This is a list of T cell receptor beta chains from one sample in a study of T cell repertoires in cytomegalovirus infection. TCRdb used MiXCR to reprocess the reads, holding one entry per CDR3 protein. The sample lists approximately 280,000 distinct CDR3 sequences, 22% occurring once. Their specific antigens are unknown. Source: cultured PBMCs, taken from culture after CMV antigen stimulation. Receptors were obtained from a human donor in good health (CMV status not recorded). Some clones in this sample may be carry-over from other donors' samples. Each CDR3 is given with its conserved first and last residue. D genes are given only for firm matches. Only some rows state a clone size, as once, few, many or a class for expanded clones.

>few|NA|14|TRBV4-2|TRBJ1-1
CASSQPRGGTEAFF
TGTGCCAGCAGCCAACCTAGGGGTGGCACTGAAGCTTTCTTT
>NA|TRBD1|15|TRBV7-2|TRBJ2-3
CASRPDRGPTDTQYF
TGTGCCAGCAGACCAGACAGGGGGCCCACAGATACGCAGTATTTT
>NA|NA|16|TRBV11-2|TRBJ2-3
CASSRAVDRGEDTQYF
TGTGCCAGCAGCCGAGCCGTTGATAGGGGGGAAGATACGCAGTATTTT
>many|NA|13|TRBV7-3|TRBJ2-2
CASSSHDTGELFF
TGTGCCAGCAGCTCTCACGACACCGGGGAGCTGTTTTTT
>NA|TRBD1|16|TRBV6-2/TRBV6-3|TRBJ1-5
CASSTHLGQDNQPQHF
TGTGCCAGCAGTACCCACCTGGGACAGGACAATCAGCCCCAGCATTTT
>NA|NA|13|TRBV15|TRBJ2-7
CATSSGDSYEQYF
TGTGCCACCTCTTCAGGGGACTCCTACGAGCAGTACTTC
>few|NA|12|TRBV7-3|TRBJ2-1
CASSFPPSEQFF
TGTGCCAGCAGCTTCCCCCCTAGCGAGCAGTTCTTC
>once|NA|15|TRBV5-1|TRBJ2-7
CASSLVPRGGGEQYF
TGCGCCAGCAGCTTGGTCCCCAGGGGAGGTGGCGAGCAGTACTTC
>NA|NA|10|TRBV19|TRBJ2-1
CAPHWRGQFF
TGTGCCCCTCACTGGCGTGGGCAGTTCTTC
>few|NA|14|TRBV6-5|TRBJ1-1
CASSQTNRDTEAFF
TGTGCCAGCAGCCAGACCAACAGGGACACTGAAGCTTTCTTT
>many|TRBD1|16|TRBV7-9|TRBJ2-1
CASSLVGTGTYNEQFF
TGTGCCAGCAGCTTAGTTGGGACAGGGACCTACAATGAGCAGTTCTTC
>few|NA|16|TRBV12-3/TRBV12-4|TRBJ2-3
CASKILAGRRTDTQYF
TGTGCCAGCAAAATCCTGGCGGGACGTCGTACAGATACGCAGTATTTT
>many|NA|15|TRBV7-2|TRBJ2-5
CASSLNRGVQETQYF
TGTGCCAGCAGCTTGAACCGTGGGGTCCAAGAGACCCAGTACTTC
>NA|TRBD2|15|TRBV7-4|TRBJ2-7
CASSLGLAASYEQYF
TGTGCCAGCAGCTTGGGGCTAGCGGCCTCCTACGAGCAGTACTTC
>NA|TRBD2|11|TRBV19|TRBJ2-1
CASRAGGEQFF
TGTGCCAGTAGGGCGGGAGGGGAGCAGTTCTTC
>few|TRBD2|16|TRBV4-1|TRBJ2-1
CASSQGPAGVYYEQFF
TGCGCCAGCAGCCAAGGGCCAGCGGGAGTATATTATGAGCAGTTCTTC
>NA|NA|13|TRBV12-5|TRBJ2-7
CASGFYGSYEQYF
TGTGCTAGTGGTTTTTATGGGTCCTACGAGCAGTACTTC
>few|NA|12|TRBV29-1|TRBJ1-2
CSVVSGNYGYTF
TGCAGCGTTGTGTCGGGGAACTATGGCTACACCTTC
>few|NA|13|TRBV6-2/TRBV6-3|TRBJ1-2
CASSYPPGRDYTF
TGTGCCAGCAGTTACCCCCCGGGGAGAGACTACACCTTC
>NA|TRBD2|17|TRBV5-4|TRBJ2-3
CASSFYRLAGGIDTQYF
TGTGCCAGCAGCTTTTATAGACTAGCGGGAGGTATAGATACGCAGTATTTT
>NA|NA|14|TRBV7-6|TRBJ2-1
CASSLQPLAREQFF
TGTGCCAGCAGCTTACAGCCCCTAGCCCGTGAGCAGTTCTTC
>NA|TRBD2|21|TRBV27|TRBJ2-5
CASSLTAVRRGSGSDQETQYF
TGTGCCAGCAGTCTCACCGCAGTCCGCCGGGGAAGCGGGAGTGATCAAGAGACCCAGTACTTC
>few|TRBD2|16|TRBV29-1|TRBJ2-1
CSVEPPTSGMVGEQFF
TGCAGCGTTGAACCGCCTACTAGCGGGATGGTAGGTGAGCAGTTCTTC
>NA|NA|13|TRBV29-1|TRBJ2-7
CSVEWGSRDEQYF
TGCAGCGTTGAGTGGGGTTCTCGGGACGAGCAGTACTTC
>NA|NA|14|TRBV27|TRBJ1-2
CASGGFSELNGYTF
TGTGCCAGCGGTGGATTTTCAGAGCTTAATGGCTACACCTTC
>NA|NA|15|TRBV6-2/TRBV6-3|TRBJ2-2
CASSYWQVNTGELFF
TGTGCCAGCAGTTACTGGCAGGTGAACACCGGGGAGCTGTTTTTT